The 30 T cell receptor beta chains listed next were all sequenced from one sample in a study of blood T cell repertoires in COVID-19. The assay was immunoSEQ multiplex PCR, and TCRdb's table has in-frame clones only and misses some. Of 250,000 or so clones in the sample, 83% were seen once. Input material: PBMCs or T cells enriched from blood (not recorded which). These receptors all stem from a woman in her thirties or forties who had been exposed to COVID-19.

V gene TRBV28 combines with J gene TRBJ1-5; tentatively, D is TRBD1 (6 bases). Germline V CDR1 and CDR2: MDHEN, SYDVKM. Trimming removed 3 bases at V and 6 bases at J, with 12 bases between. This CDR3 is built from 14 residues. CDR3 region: CASSLAGAAQPQHF. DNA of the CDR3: TGTGCCAGCAGTTTGGCGGGGGCGGCTCAGCCCCAGCATTTT. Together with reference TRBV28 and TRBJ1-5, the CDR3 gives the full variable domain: DVKVTQSSRYLVKRTGEKVFLECVQDMDHENMFWYRQDPGLGLRLIYFSYDVKMKEKGDIPEGYSVSREKKERFSLILESASTNQTSMYLCASSLAGAAQPQHFGDGTRLSIL.

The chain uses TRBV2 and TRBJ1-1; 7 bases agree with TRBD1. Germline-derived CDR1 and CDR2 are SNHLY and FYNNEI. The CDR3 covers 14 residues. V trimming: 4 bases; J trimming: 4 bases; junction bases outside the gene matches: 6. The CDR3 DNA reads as TGTGCCAGCAGTGCTCGACAGGGTTTCACTGAAGCTTTCTTT. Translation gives CASSARQGFTEAFF. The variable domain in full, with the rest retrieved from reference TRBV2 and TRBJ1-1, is EPEVTQTPSHQVTQMGQEVILRCVPISNHLYFYWYRQILGQKVEFLVSFYNNEISEKSEIFDDQFSVERPDGSNFTLKIRSTKLEDSAMYFCASSARQGFTEAFFGQGTRLTVV.

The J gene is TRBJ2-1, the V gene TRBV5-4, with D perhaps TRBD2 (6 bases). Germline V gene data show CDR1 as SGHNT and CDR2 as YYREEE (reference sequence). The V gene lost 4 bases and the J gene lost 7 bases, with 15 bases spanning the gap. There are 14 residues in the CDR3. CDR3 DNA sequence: TGTGCCAGCAGCCACCCTAGCGCCCTTAATGAGCAGTTCTTC. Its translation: CASSHPSALNEQFF.

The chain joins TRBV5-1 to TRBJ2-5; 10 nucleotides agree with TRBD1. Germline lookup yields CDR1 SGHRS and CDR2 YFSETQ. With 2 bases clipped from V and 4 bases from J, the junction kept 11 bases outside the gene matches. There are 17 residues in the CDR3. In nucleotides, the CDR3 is TGCGCCAGCAGCTTAAGGAACCGACAGGGGGCGCGAGAGACCCAGTACTTC. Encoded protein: CASSLRNRQGARETQYF.

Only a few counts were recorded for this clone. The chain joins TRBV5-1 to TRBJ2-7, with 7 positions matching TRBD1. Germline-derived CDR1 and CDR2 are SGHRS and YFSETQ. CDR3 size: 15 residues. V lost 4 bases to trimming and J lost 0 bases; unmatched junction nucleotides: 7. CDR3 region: CASSVRTGLSYEQYF. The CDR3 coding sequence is TGCGCCAGCAGCGTTCGGACAGGCCTCTCCTACGAGCAGTACTTC.

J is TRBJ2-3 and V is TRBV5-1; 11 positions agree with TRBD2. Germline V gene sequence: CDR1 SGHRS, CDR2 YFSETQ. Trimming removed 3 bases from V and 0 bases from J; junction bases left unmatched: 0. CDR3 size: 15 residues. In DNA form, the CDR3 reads TGCGCCAGCAGCTGGACTAGCGGGAGCACAGATACGCAGTATTTT. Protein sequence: CASSWTSGSTDTQYF.

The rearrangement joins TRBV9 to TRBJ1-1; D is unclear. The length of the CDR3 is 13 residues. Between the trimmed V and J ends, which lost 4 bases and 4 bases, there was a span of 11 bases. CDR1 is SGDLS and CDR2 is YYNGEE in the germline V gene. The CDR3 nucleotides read TGTGCCAGCAGCTCATCCTCGGGCACTGAAGCTTTCTTT. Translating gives CASSSSSGTEAFF.

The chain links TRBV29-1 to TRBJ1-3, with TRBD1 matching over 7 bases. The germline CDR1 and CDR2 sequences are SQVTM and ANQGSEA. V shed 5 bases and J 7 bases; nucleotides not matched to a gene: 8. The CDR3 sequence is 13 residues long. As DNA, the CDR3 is TGCAGCGTTAACCTACAGGGGAAGAACACCATATATTTT. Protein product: CSVNLQGKNTIYF.

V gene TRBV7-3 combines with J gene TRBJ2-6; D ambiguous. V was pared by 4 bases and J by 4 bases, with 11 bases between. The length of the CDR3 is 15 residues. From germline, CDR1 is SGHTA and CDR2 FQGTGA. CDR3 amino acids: CASSSTEAGANVLTF. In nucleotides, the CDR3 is TGTGCCAGCAGCTCTACAGAAGCCGGGGCCAACGTCCTGACTTTC.

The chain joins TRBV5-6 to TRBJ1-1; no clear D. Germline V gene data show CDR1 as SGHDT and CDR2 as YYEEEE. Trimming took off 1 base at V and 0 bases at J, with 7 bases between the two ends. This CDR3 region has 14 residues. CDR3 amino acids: CASSLWAVNTEAFF. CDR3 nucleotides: TGTGCCAGCAGCTTGTGGGCAGTGAACACTGAAGCTTTCTTT.

DNA for the CDR3: TGTGCCATCGGACCGGGACAGGGTGCCACCGGGGAGCTGTTTTTT. Amino acid sequence: CAIGPGQGATGELFF. V usage is TRBV10-3 and J usage is TRBJ2-2; 9 bases line up with TRBD1. Trimming removed 8 bases from V and 4 bases from J; junction bases left unmatched: 8. The CDR3 consists of 15 residues. In germline, CDR1 is ENHRY, CDR2 SYGVKD.

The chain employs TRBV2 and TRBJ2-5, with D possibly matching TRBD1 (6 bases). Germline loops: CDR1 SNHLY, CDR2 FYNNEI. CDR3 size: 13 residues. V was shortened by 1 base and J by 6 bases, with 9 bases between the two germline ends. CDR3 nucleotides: TGTGCCAGCAGTGAAGTGCAGGGGCAGACCCAGTACTTC. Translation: CASSEVQGQTQYF. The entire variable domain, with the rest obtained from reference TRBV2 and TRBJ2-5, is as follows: EPEVTQTPSHQVTQMGQEVILRCVPISNHLYFYWYRQILGQKVEFLVSFYNNEISEKSEIFDDQFSVERPDGSNFTLKIRSTKLEDSAMYFCASSEVQGQTQYFGPGTRLLVL.

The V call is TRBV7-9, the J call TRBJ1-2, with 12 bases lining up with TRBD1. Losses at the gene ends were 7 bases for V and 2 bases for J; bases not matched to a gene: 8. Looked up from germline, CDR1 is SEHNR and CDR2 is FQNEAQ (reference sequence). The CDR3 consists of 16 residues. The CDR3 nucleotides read TGTGCCAGCACCCCGGGGGGGACAGGGGGCAACTATGGCTACACCTTC. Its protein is CASTPGGTGGNYGYTF.

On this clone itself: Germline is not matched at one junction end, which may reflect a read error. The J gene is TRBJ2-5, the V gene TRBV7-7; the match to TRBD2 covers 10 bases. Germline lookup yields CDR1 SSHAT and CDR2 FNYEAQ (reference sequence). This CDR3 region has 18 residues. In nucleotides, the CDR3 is TGTGCTAGCAGCTCCTCCCCCCTCGGGGGTAGCGGGGGGGAGACCCAGTACTTC. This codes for CASSSSPLGGSGGETQYF.

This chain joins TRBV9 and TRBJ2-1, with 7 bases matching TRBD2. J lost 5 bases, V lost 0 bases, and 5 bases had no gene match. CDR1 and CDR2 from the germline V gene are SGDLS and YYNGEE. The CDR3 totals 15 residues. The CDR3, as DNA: TGTGCCAGCAGCGTAGAGGCGGGGGAGGACAATGAGCAGTTCTTC. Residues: CASSVEAGEDNEQFF.

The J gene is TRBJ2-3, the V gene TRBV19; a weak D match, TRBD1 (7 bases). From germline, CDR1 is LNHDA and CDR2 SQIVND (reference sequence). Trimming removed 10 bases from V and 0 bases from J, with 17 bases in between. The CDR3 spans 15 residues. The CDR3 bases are TGTGCCACCTCCCAGACAGGGACTAGCACAGATACGCAGTATTTT. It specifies CATSQTGTSTDTQYF.

The CDR3 is CAISGQGTYNEQFF. The CDR3 DNA is TGTGCCATCAGCGGACAGGGGACCTACAATGAGCAGTTCTTC. The rearrangement links TRBV10-3 to TRBJ2-1; 9 bases are a match to TRBD1. Germline V CDR1 and CDR2: ENHRY, SYGVKD. The CDR3 sequence is 14 residues long. The V segment lost 6 bases and the J segment 2 bases; nucleotides outside the gene matches: 2.

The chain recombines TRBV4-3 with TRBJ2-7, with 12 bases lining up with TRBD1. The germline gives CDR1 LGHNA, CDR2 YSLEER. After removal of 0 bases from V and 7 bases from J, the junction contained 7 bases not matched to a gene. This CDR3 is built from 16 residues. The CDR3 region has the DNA TGCGCCAGCAGCCAAGATAAGGGACAGGGGGCCTGGGAGCAGTACTTC. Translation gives CASSQDKGQGAWEQYF.

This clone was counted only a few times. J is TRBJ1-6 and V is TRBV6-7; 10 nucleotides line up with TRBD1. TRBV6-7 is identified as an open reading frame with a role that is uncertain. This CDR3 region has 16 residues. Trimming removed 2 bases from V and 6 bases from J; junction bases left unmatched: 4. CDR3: CASSYRQGAGNSPLHF. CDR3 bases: TGTGCCAGCAGTTACAGACAGGGGGCCGGTAATTCACCCCTCCACTTT.

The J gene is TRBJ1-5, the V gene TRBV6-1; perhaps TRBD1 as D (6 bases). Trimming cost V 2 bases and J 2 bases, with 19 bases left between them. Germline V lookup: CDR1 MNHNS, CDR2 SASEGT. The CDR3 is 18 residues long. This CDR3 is CASSERWGGGAGNQPQHF. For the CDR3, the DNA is TGTGCCAGCAGTGAACGCTGGGGAGGGGGGGCCGGCAATCAGCCCCAGCATTTT.

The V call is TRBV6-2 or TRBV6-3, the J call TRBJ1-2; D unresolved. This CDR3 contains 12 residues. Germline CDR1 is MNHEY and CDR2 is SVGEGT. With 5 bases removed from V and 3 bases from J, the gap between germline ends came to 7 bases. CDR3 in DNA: TGTGCCAGCAGTCCGTCCGACTATGGCTACACCTTC. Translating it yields CASSPSDYGYTF.

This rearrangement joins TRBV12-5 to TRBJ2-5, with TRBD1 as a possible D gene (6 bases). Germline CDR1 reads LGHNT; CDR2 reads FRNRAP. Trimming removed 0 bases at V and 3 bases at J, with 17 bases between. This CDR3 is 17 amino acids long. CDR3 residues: CASGLVLWDKEKETQYF. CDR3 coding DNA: TGTGCTAGTGGTTTGGTATTATGGGACAAGGAAAAAGAGACCCAGTACTTC.

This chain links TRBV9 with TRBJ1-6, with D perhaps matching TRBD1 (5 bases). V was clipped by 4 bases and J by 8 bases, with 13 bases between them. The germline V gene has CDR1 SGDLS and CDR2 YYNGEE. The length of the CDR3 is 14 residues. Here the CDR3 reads CASSPRQGHSPLHF. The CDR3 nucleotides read TGTGCCAGCAGCCCCCGCCAGGGTCATTCACCCCTCCACTTT.

This CDR3 is CAWSSPHRSSYNSPLHF. Written as DNA, the CDR3 is TGTGCCTGGAGTTCCCCCCACCGGAGCTCCTATAATTCACCCCTCCACTTT. The J gene is TRBJ1-6, the V gene TRBV30; the D is unclear. CDR3 size: 17 residues. Per germline, CDR1 GTSNPN and CDR2 SVGIG (reference sequence). Between the trimmed V and J ends, which lost 2 bases and 0 bases, there was a span of 14 bases.

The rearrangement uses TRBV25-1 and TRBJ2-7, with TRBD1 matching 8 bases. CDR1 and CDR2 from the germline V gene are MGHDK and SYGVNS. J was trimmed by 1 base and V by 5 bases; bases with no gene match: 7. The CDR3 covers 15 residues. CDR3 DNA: TGTGCCAGCAGTTGGGACGGGACAGGATCCTACGAGCAGTACTTC. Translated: CASSWDGTGSYEQYF.

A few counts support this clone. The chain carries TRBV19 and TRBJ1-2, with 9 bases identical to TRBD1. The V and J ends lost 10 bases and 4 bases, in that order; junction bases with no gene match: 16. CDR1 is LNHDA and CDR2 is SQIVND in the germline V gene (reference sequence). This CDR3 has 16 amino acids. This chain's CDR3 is CATNAGGTGSSYGYTF. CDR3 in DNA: TGTGCCACTAACGCCGGTGGGACAGGGAGCTCCTATGGCTACACCTTC.

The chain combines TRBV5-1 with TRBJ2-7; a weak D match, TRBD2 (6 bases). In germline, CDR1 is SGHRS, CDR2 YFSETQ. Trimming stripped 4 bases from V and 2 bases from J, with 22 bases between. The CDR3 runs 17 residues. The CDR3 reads CASSGPGDASATYEQYF. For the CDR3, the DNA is TGCGCCAGCAGCGGACCGGGGGACGCGTCGGCCACCTACGAGCAGTACTTC.

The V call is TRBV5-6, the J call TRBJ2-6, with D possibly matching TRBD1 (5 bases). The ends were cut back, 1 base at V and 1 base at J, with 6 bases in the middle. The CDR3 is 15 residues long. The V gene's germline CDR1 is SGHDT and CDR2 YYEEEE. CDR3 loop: CASSLRTSGANVLTF. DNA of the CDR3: TGTGCCAGCAGCTTGCGGACATCTGGGGCCAACGTCCTGACTTTC.

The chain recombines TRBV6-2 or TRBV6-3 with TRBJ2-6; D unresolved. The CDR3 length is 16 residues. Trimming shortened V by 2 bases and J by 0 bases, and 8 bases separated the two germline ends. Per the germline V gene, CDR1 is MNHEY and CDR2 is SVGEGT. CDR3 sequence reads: CASSYRQVSGANVLTF. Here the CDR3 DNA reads TGTGCCAGCAGTTACAGGCAGGTCTCTGGGGCCAACGTCCTGACTTTC.

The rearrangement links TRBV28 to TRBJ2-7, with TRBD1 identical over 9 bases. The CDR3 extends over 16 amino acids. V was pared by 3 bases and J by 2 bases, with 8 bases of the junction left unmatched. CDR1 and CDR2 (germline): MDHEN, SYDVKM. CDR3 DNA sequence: TGTGCCAGCAGTTTCGCAAAGGGACAGGGTGCCTACGAGCAGTACTTC. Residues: CASSFAKGQGAYEQYF.